Below are 21 T cell receptor beta chains sequenced from a single sample in a study of shared clonotypes between healthy human individuals. Assay used: immunoSEQ multiplex PCR; TCRdb lists only in-frame clones, some missing. The table includes 1.4 million or so clones, 98% detected once. The sequenced material came from naive CD4+ T cells sorted from blood. Subset reported: CD45RA+ positively selected. These receptors all stem from a man aged 25 to 40 in good health.

The V and J genes are TRBV28 and TRBJ2-3, with TRBD2 as a possible D gene (5 bases). Germline V gene sequence: CDR1 MDHEN, CDR2 SYDVKM. The CDR3 is 12 amino acids. Deletions cut 8 bases from V and 5 bases from J, with 11 bases between. The CDR3 nucleotides read TGTGCCAGCCTCGCCGCGGGAGATACGCAGTATTTT. It encodes CASLAAGDTQYF.

Only one count was recorded for this clone. The chain joins TRBV2 to TRBJ1-2, with D unclear. The CDR3 sequence is 15 residues long. V gave up 6 bases and J gave up 2 bases, with 16 bases separating them. Germline CDR1 is SNHLY and CDR2 is FYNNEI. CDR3 sequence (DNA): TGTGCCAGCAGCCCGTTTGTCCAGCCCAACTATGGCTACACCTTC. Its protein is CASSPFVQPNYGYTF.

The chain uses TRBV5-1 and TRBJ2-6, with 8 bases that match TRBD2. The CDR3 totals 18 residues. V shed 4 bases and J 0 bases; nucleotides not matched to a gene: 9. In germline, CDR1 is SGHRS, CDR2 YFSETQ. CDR3 coding DNA: TGCGCCAGCAGCCTGGGTGGGCGGGGGGCCTCTGGGGCCAACGTCCTGACTTTC. This encodes CASSLGGRGASGANVLTF. The full variable domain, with the rest looked up from reference TRBV5-1 and TRBJ2-6, is KAGVTQTPRYLIKTRGQQVTLSCSPISGHRSVSWYQQTPGQGLQFLFEYFSETQRNKGNFPGRFSGRQFSNSRSEMNVSTLELGDSALYLCASSLGGRGASGANVLTFGAGSRLTVL.

V gene TRBV15 combines with J gene TRBJ2-3; TRBD2 is a possible D gene (5 bases). Trimming removed 0 bases from V and 5 bases from J, with 15 bases in between. The CDR3 length is 16 residues. Germline V gene sequence: CDR1 LNHNV, CDR2 YYDKDF (reference sequence). The CDR3 loop is CATSRDLPGREDTQYF. In DNA form, the CDR3 reads TGTGCCACCAGCAGAGATCTGCCAGGTCGGGAAGATACGCAGTATTTT.

This sequence joins TRBV5-1 and TRBJ2-1, with D perhaps TRBD1 or TRBD2 (5 bases each). Trimming left V 2 bases short and J 1 base short, with 10 bases between. Germline V gene lookup returns CDR1 SGHRS and CDR2 YFSETQ. CDR3 length equals 15 residues. The CDR3 here is CASSFRDGSYNEQFF. DNA for the CDR3: TGCGCCAGCAGCTTCCGGGACGGATCCTACAATGAGCAGTTCTTC.

The chain recombines TRBV28 with TRBJ1-2, with D perhaps TRBD1 (6 bases). The V end lost 7 bases, the J end lost 4 bases, and 13 bases lay between the germline ends. The length of the CDR3 is 13 residues. The V gene's germline CDR1 is MDHEN and CDR2 SYDVKM. Here the CDR3 DNA reads TGTGCCAGCACCCATGGGGGCGTCTATGGCTACACCTTC. Protein: CASTHGGVYGYTF.

The V and J genes are TRBV5-1 and TRBJ2-2; D assignment may be TRBD1 or TRBD2 (6 bases each). Germline V lookup: CDR1 SGHRS, CDR2 YFSETQ. Trimming removed 4 bases from V and 3 bases from J, with 13 bases in between. CDR3 length: 15 amino acids. The CDR3 region is CASSPRGADTGELFF. The CDR3 nucleotides read TGCGCCAGCAGCCCAAGGGGGGCCGACACCGGGGAGCTGTTTTTT.

The chain has TRBV25-1 and TRBJ2-7; D uncertain. Trimming removed 4 bases at V and 4 bases at J, with 5 bases between. CDR1 MGHDK and CDR2 SYGVNS come from the germline V gene. The CDR3 consists of 11 residues. CDR3 bases: TGTGCCAGCAGTGGGACGTACGAGCAGTACTTC. Translating it yields CASSGTYEQYF.

V and J are TRBV4-1 and TRBJ2-1, with 14 bases matching TRBD2. Germline trimming cut 1 base from V and 15 bases from J; bases unmatched to any gene: 2. CDR1 MGHRA and CDR2 YSYEKL come from the germline V gene. CDR3 length: 13 amino acids. DNA for the CDR3: TGCGCCAGCAGCCAAGTCGGGACTAGCGGGGGGTTCTTC. This sequence encodes CASSQVGTSGGFF.

This chain joins TRBV14 and TRBJ2-6; TRBD1 is a possible D gene (5 bases). V was clipped by 2 bases and J by 0 bases, with 14 bases between them. This CDR3 is built from 18 residues. Germline V CDR1 and CDR2: SGHDN, FVKESK. The DNA of the CDR3 is TGTGCCAGCAGCCAACCGACAGTATTCAGCTCTGGGGCCAACGTCCTGACTTTC. Its protein product is CASSQPTVFSSGANVLTF.

This chain joins TRBV28 and TRBJ2-6; D call uncertain. This CDR3 comprises 13 residues. V lost 9 bases to trimming and J lost 1 base, with 7 bases between them. CDR1 and CDR2 (germline): MDHEN, SYDVKM. The CDR3 region has the DNA TGTGCCAGTGCGGTTTCTGGGGCCAACGTCCTGACTTTC. Amino acid sequence: CASAVSGANVLTF.

CDR3 nucleotides: TGCAGCGTTGGCTTCGTTACCAGGACTGCAGATACGCAGTATTTT. It specifies CSVGFVTRTADTQYF. The chain couples TRBV29-1 to TRBJ2-3; D is perhaps TRBD2 (5 bases). V was shortened by 4 bases and J by 4 bases, with 18 bases between the two germline ends. The CDR3 length is 15 residues. In germline, CDR1 is SQVTM, CDR2 ANQGSEA.

The chain combines TRBV19 with TRBJ2-7, with 16 positions matching TRBD2. V lost 5 bases and J lost 2; bases outside the gene matches: 12. The germline V gene encodes CDR1 LNHDA and CDR2 SQIVND (reference sequence). This CDR3 region has 19 residues. In DNA form, the CDR3 reads TGTGCCAGTAGTCCCCCCGGGACTAGCGGGAGGGACACGGCCTACGAGCAGTACTTC. Protein sequence: CASSPPGTSGRDTAYEQYF. Looking up the rest from reference TRBV19 and TRBJ2-7 gives the full variable domain: DGGITQSPKYLFRKEGQNVTLSCEQNLNHDAMYWYRQDPGQGLRLIYYSQIVNDFQKGDIAEGYSVSREKKESFPLTVTSAQKNPTAFYLCASSPPGTSGRDTAYEQYFGPGTRLTVT.

The CDR3: CAISISRGSGNTIYF. As DNA, the CDR3 is TGTGCCATCAGTATAAGCAGGGGGTCCGGAAACACCATATATTTT. The chain has TRBV10-3 and TRBJ1-3; 7 bases are shared with TRBD1. The junction had 8 bases not matched to a gene; V was cut back by 5 bases and J by 4 bases. CDR1 ENHRY and CDR2 SYGVKD come from the germline V gene. This CDR3 has 15 amino acids.

This chain joins TRBV7-9 and TRBJ2-5; 8 bases fit TRBD1. CDR1 and CDR2 from the germline V gene are SEHNR and FQNEAQ (reference sequence). Trimming cost V 5 bases and J 3 bases; bases outside gene matches: 17. This CDR3 has 18 residues. CDR3 in amino acids: CASSRRSNRTGIKETQYF. The DNA for the CDR3 is TGTGCCAGCAGCCGACGTTCTAACCGGACAGGGATAAAAGAGACCCAGTACTTC. The full variable domain, completed using reference TRBV7-9 and TRBJ2-5, is DTGVSQNPRHKITKRGQNVTFRCDPISEHNRLYWYRQTLGQGPEFLTYFQNEAQLEKSRLLSDRFSAERPKGSFSTLEIQRTEQGDSAMYLCASSRRSNRTGIKETQYFGPGTRLLVL.

V usage is TRBV11-3 and J usage is TRBJ2-3; 8 bases fit TRBD2. This CDR3 spans 16 amino acids. Germline loops: CDR1 SGHNT, CDR2 YENEEA. The junction had 6 bases not matched to a gene; V was cut back by 1 base and J by 3 bases. The CDR3 region is CASSLGLASGTDTQYF. The CDR3 DNA sequence: TGTGCCAGCAGCTTAGGTTTGGCTAGCGGGACAGATACGCAGTATTTT.

The chain couples TRBV13 to TRBJ2-3; D gene unclear. The germline V gene encodes CDR1 PRHDT and CDR2 FYEKMQ (reference sequence). The CDR3 sequence is 13 residues long. V lost 5 bases to trimming and J lost 7 bases, with 13 bases between them. In DNA, the CDR3 is TGTGCCAGCAGCCGCTTACCCGAGAATACGCAGTATTTT. This translates into CASSRLPENTQYF. Full variable domain (remainder filled in from reference TRBV13 and TRBJ2-3): AAGVIQSPRHLIKEKRETATLKCYPIPRHDTVYWYQQGPGQDPQFLISFYEKMQSDKGSIPDRFSAQQFSDYHSELNMSSLELGDSALYFCASSRLPENTQYFGPGTRLTVL.

The genes are TRBV19 and TRBJ1-2, with a possible D match to TRBD1 (5 bases). Germline CDR1 and CDR2: LNHDA and SQIVND (reference sequence). The CDR3 sequence is 14 residues long. V lost 6 bases to trimming and J lost 4 bases, with 15 bases between them. The CDR3 nucleotides are TGTGCCAGTAGACCGGTCGGGGGGGTCTATGGCTACACCTTC. It specifies CASRPVGGVYGYTF.

The rearrangement uses TRBV29-1 and TRBJ2-7, with a possible D match to TRBD2 (5 bases). CDR1 SQVTM and CDR2 ANQGSEA come from the germline V gene. V gave up 4 bases and J gave up 6 bases, with 10 bases separating them. This CDR3 is 11 amino acids long. CDR3 sequence reads: CSVGNAGEQYF. CDR3 DNA: TGCAGCGTTGGTAACGCGGGCGAGCAGTACTTC.

The chain carries TRBV19 and TRBJ2-4; possible D gene TRBD1, 5 bases. The CDR3 sequence is 17 residues long. Germline CDR1 LNHDA, CDR2 SQIVND (reference sequence). The V gene lost 4 bases and the J gene lost 0 bases, with 16 bases spanning the gap. CDR3 nucleotides: TGTGCCAGTAGTAAACGCTCAGGGCCCATAGCCAAAAACATTCAGTACTTC. Translating it yields CASSKRSGPIAKNIQYF.

This chain links TRBV7-3 with TRBJ1-1; 9 bases line up with TRBD1. V dropped 6 bases and J dropped 3; count of bases not matched to a gene: 8. The germline V gene has CDR1 SGHTA and CDR2 FQGTGA. The CDR3 covers 15 residues. The CDR3 DNA reads TGTGCCAGCAGGGGACAGGGATGGTTTGACACTGAAGCTTTCTTT. Amino acid sequence: CASRGQGWFDTEAFF.